Below are 9 T cell receptor beta chains sequenced from a single sample in a study of beta chain features in type 1 diabetes. Sequencing targeted expressed TCRB transcripts, as all isolated RNA had been reverse transcribed. Sequencing was performed with immunoSEQ multiplex PCR; in TCRdb, only in-frame clones are kept and a portion is missing. This table holds about 150,000 clones, 11% found once. Input material: central memory CD4+ T cells from blood. The receptor source for this set is a man aged 18 to 30 in good health.

J is TRBJ2-7 and V is TRBV13; TRBD2 might be the D (6 bases). In germline, CDR1 is PRHDT, CDR2 FYEKMQ (reference sequence). V was pared by 3 bases and J by 8 bases, with 14 bases between. The CDR3 is 13 residues long. The CDR3 nucleotides read TGTGCCAGCAGCTTTAGTGCGGGGTGGCAGCAGTACTTC. It translates to CASSFSAGWQQYF.

This rearrangement joins TRBV19 to TRBJ2-1, with D possibly being TRBD2 (6 bases). Trimming left V 4 bases short and J 6 bases short, with 13 bases between. The CDR3 covers 14 residues. CDR1 and CDR2 from the germline V gene are LNHDA and SQIVND (reference sequence). The CDR3 loop reads CASSTQAGFNEQFF. CDR3 DNA: TGTGCCAGTAGTACCCAAGCGGGTTTCAATGAGCAGTTCTTC. Based on the CDR3 plus reference TRBV19 and TRBJ2-1, the full variable domain is DGGITQSPKYLFRKEGQNVTLSCEQNLNHDAMYWYRQDPGQGLRLIYYSQIVNDFQKGDIAEGYSVSREKKESFPLTVTSAQKNPTAFYLCASSTQAGFNEQFFGPGTRLTVL.

This clone showed up just a few times. The chain uses TRBV4-1 and TRBJ1-4, with a tentative D call TRBD1 (5 bases). Germline V gene sequence: CDR1 MGHRA, CDR2 YSYEKL. The CDR3 is 15 residues long. The V gene lost 0 bases and the J gene lost 8 bases, with 13 bases spanning the gap. Here the CDR3 reads CASSQDFGAAEKLFF. CDR3 coding DNA: TGCGCCAGCAGCCAAGATTTCGGGGCCGCCGAAAAACTGTTTTTT.

The gene calls are TRBV7-2 and TRBJ1-5, with D perhaps matching TRBD1 (6 bases). The V gene lost 3 bases and the J gene lost 5 bases, with 11 bases spanning the gap. This CDR3 is built from 14 residues. Germline loops: CDR1 SGHTA, CDR2 FQGNSA. The CDR3 DNA sequence: TGTGCCAGCAGCTTGGGCAGGGGAGATCAGCCCCAGCATTTT. This sequence encodes CASSLGRGDQPQHF.

This CDR3 reads CASSLLDSYEQYF. For the CDR3, the DNA is TGTGCCAGCAGTTTGCTCGACAGTTACGAGCAGTACTTC. J is TRBJ2-7 and V is TRBV6-5; the D gene is possibly TRBD1 (5 bases). The CDR3 spans 13 residues. The germline V gene has CDR1 MNHEY and CDR2 SVGAGI. Trimming removed 4 bases at V and 4 bases at J, with 11 bases between.

Here the CDR3 DNA reads TGTGCCTGGAGTGGCGGTAGCTCCTACAATGAGCAGTTCTTC. This sequence encodes CAWSGGSSYNEQFF. The chain employs TRBV30 and TRBJ2-1; D unresolved. Trimming took 1 base from V and 0 from J, leaving 7 bases between them. This CDR3 is 14 amino acids long. Germline lookup yields CDR1 GTSNPN and CDR2 SVGIG (reference sequence).

The V and J genes are TRBV14 and TRBJ2-7; D not certain. The germline V gene encodes CDR1 SGHDN and CDR2 FVKESK. The CDR3 is 14 residues long. Deletions cut 5 bases from V and 8 bases from J, with 19 bases between. CDR3 nucleotide sequence: TGTGCCAGCAGCTTCCGCGCCCTTGAAGGGAAGCAGTACTTC. Its translation: CASSFRALEGKQYF.

This clone appeared a few times. The V and J genes are TRBV5-6 and TRBJ2-7; the D gene is possibly TRBD1 (5 bases). The V end was cut by 5 bases, the J end by 2 bases, with 14 bases between. The CDR3 sequence is 14 residues long. Germline CDR1 and CDR2: SGHDT and YYEEEE. In DNA form, the CDR3 reads TGTGCCAGCAGTTTCGACAGTCGCGCCTACGAGCAGTACTTC. This codes for CASSFDSRAYEQYF.

The chain links TRBV30 to TRBJ1-5; unclear D gene. The CDR3 has 14 amino acids. The germline gives CDR1 GTSNPN, CDR2 SVGIG (reference sequence). The V end was cut by 0 bases, the J end by 3 bases, with 9 bases between. As DNA, the CDR3 is TGTGCCTGGAGTGTAGGAGGAGACAATCAGCCCCAGCATTTT. It yields the protein CAWSVGGDNQPQHF.